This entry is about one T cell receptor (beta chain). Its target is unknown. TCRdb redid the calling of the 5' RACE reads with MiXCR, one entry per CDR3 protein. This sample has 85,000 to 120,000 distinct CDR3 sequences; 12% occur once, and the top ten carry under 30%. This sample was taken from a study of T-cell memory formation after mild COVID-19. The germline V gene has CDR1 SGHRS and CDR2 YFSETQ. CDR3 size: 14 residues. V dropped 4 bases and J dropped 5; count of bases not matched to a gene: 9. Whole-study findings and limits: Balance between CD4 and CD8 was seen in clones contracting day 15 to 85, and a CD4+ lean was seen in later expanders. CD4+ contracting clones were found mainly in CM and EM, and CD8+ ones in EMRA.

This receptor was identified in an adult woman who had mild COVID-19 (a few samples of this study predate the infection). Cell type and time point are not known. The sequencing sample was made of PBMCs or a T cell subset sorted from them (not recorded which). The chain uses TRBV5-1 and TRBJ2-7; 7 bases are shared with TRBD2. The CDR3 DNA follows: TGCGCCAGCAGCGCATCCACTAGCGTTAACGAGCAGTACTTC. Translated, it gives CASSASTSVNEQYF.